By share, the clone carrying this T cell receptor beta chain ranks as medium-sized. The target antigen is unknown. Libraries were prepared by immunoSEQ multiplex PCR; TCRdb keeps only in-frame clonotypes and omits some of them. The profile shows some 88,000 clones, roughly 97% of them singletons. This CDR3 is 14 amino acids long. Germline-derived CDR1 and CDR2 are MDHEN and SYDVKM. The V gene end was trimmed by 5 bases and the J gene end by 2 bases; junction bases not matched to a gene: 2. This sample was taken from a study of cytomegalovirus exposure and HLA in healthy donors. Findings and limits, study-wide: In vitro experiments confirmed that three CMV-associated chains were specific for CMV antigens. The classifier reportedly diagnosed cytomegalovirus status with high sensitivity and specificity.

This rearrangement joins TRBV28 to TRBJ2-1, with 8 bases lining up with TRBD2. This TCR was recovered from a man in his late teens or twenties in good health and CMV-seronegative. The sequencing sample was made of PBMCs. The CDR3 reads CASSVLAAYNEQFF. The CDR3 coding sequence is TGTGCCAGCAGTGTACTAGCGGCCTACAATGAGCAGTTCTTC.